This passage covers 26 T cell receptor beta chains from one sample sequenced in a study of blood T cell repertoires in COVID-19. Profiling relied on immunoSEQ multiplex PCR, and the TCRdb table lists in-frame clones only, not all of them. The data show 90,000 or so clones, with more than 65% seen just once and 20% to 30% held by the top ten. The sequenced sample consisted of peripheral blood. Receptors were obtained from a man older than 75 with active or convalescent COVID-19.

The chain couples TRBV11-3 to TRBJ2-5; TRBD1 matches at 8 bases. J lost 4 bases, V lost 5 bases, and 3 bases had no gene match. This CDR3 is 13 amino acids long. Germline CDR1 and CDR2: SGHNT and YENEEA. In DNA form, the CDR3 reads TGTGCCAGCAGCACCGACAGGGGAGAGACCCAGTACTTC. It codes for CASSTDRGETQYF.

The chain combines TRBV15 with TRBJ2-7, with TRBD1 matching 7 bases. The CDR3 totals 18 residues. V lost 4 bases, J lost 3 bases, and 18 bases stayed unmatched. The V gene's germline CDR1 is LNHNV and CDR2 YYDKDF (reference sequence). CDR3 residues: CATSNGKHFPGQSYEQYF. The CDR3, as DNA: TGTGCCACCAGCAATGGGAAGCACTTTCCGGGACAGAGCTACGAGCAGTACTTC. The full variable domain, completed using reference TRBV15 and TRBJ2-7, is DAMVIQNPRYQVTQFGKPVTLSCSQTLNHNVMYWYQQKSSQAPKLLFHYYDKDFNNEADTPDNFQSRRPNTSFCFLDIRSPGLGDTAMYLCATSNGKHFPGQSYEQYFGPGTRLTVT.

This chain uses TRBV27 with TRBJ2-1; D may be TRBD2 (6 bases). The CDR3 extends over 14 amino acids. Germline CDR1 is MNHEY and CDR2 is SMNVEV (reference sequence). Trimming left V 7 bases short and J 6 bases short, with 16 bases between. The CDR3 is CASTRPGLFNEQFF. The CDR3 region has the DNA TGTGCCAGCACCAGACCGGGACTGTTCAATGAGCAGTTCTTC.

The genes are TRBV9 and TRBJ1-2; D unresolved. Trimming shortened V by 3 bases and J by 2 bases, and 5 bases separated the two germline ends. CDR3 length: 12 residues. Germline CDR1 and CDR2: SGDLS and YYNGEE. The CDR3 nucleotides read TGTGCCAGCAGCGCCGTAAACTATGGCTACACCTTC. Translating gives CASSAVNYGYTF.

Relative to its sample, this clone is medium-sized. This sequence joins TRBV27 and TRBJ1-2; 7 positions match TRBD1. Unmatched junction bases numbered 11, after V lost 4 bases and J lost 0 bases. The CDR3 spans 17 residues. From germline, CDR1 is MNHEY and CDR2 SMNVEV (reference sequence). CDR3 bases: TGTGCCAGCAGTTCTCTAGGGACAGATCCTACTAACTATGGCTACACCTTC. Translated: CASSSLGTDPTNYGYTF.

The chain has TRBV7-6 and TRBJ1-4; TRBD1 aligns across 9 bases. J was trimmed by 5 bases and V by 6 bases; bases with no gene match: 10. The length of the CDR3 is 16 residues. Germline V gene sequence: CDR1 SGHVS, CDR2 FNYEAQ. CDR3 bases: TGTGCCAGCAGGCATTCTCCGGGACAGGGAAATGAAAAACTGTTTTTT. Its translation: CASRHSPGQGNEKLFF.

This chain links TRBV18 with TRBJ1-1, with D possibly matching TRBD1 (6 bases). CDR1 is KGHSH, CDR2 LQKENI, per germline. V was cut by 3 bases and J by 4 bases, with 12 bases left in between. CDR3 size: 14 residues. The CDR3 sequence is CASSPRQEATEAFF. The CDR3, as DNA: TGTGCCAGCTCACCCCGACAGGAGGCCACTGAAGCTTTCTTT. The variable domain in full, with the rest retrieved from reference TRBV18 and TRBJ1-1, is NAGVMQNPRHLVRRRGQEARLRCSPMKGHSHVYWYRQLPEEGLKFMVYLQKENIIDESGMPKERFSAEFPKEGPSILRIQQVVRGDSAAYFCASSPRQEATEAFFGQGTRLTVV.

The V gene is TRBV6-5, the J gene TRBJ1-2; 11 nucleotides agree with TRBD1. The germline gives CDR1 MNHEY, CDR2 SVGAGI. There are 12 residues in the CDR3. The J segment lost 8 bases and the V segment lost 6 bases, leaving 2 bases of the junction unmatched. This chain's CDR3 is CASRGQGGGYTF. DNA for the CDR3: TGTGCCAGCAGGGGACAGGGGGGGGGCTACACCTTC.

The genes are TRBV6-5 and TRBJ2-5, with 7 bases lining up with TRBD1. The CDR3 loop spans 13 amino acids. V shed 7 bases and J 9 bases; nucleotides not matched to a gene: 11. Germline CDR1 MNHEY, CDR2 SVGAGI. The CDR3 DNA follows: TGTGCCAGCAATCGGGGAGAGACAGGGTCCCAGTACTTC. Its translation: CASNRGETGSQYF.

V is TRBV24-1 and J is TRBJ2-3; D is possibly TRBD1 (5 bases). The CDR3 is 14 amino acids. Deletions cut 9 bases from V and 4 bases from J, with 16 bases between. Germline lookup yields CDR1 KGHDR and CDR2 SFDVKD. Written as DNA, the CDR3 is TGTGCCACCCCACGACAGCGTAGGGCAGATACGCAGTATTTT. Its translation: CATPRQRRADTQYF.

This chain uses TRBV6-5 with TRBJ1-2; 7 bases line up with TRBD1. The ends lost 6 bases at V and 3 bases at J; junction bases unmatched: 7. Germline CDR1 reads MNHEY; CDR2 reads SVGAGI. This CDR3 is 14 amino acids long. The CDR3 DNA reads as TGTGCCAGCAGAGGGTCCGGGACAGACTATGGCTACACCTTC. This sequence encodes CASRGSGTDYGYTF.

The rearrangement uses TRBV7-2 and TRBJ2-1, with 7 bases that match TRBD2. V lost 0 bases and J lost 4; bases outside the gene matches: 9. CDR1 is SGHTA, CDR2 FQGNSA, per germline. This CDR3 contains 17 residues. CDR3 DNA: TGTGCCAGCAGCTTAGCTTTTAGCGGCGGGGGATACAATGAGCAGTTCTTC. This translates into CASSLAFSGGGYNEQFF.

The rearrangement joins TRBV6-4 to TRBJ2-1, with 7 bases identical to TRBD1. V shed 3 bases, J shed 8 bases, and the junction held 10 bases outside the gene matches. This CDR3 has 15 residues. CDR1 is MRHNA, CDR2 SNTAGT, per germline. The CDR3 is CASSEGTDILDEQFF. The CDR3 coding sequence is TGTGCCAGCAGTGAGGGGACAGATATCCTCGATGAGCAGTTCTTC.

V gene TRBV7-2 combines with J gene TRBJ1-4; 9 bases line up with TRBD1. V lost 1 base, J lost 4 bases, and 7 bases stayed unmatched. The CDR3 covers 17 residues. From germline, CDR1 is SGHTA and CDR2 FQGNSA. CDR3 DNA sequence: TGTGCCAGCAGCTTAGTTCCGACAGGGGGAAGTAATGAAAAACTGTTTTTT. Its protein is CASSLVPTGGSNEKLFF.

V is TRBV11-1 and J is TRBJ1-1; D call uncertain. Trimming removed 1 base at V and 5 bases at J, with 8 bases between. Per the germline V gene, CDR1 is SGHAT and CDR2 is FQDESV (reference sequence). CDR3 length equals 13 residues. The CDR3 DNA reads as TGTGCCAGCAGCTTAGTATTGCGGACTGAAGCTTTCTTT. Translated: CASSLVLRTEAFF.

This chain connects TRBV27 to TRBJ2-5; D is unresolved. The length of the CDR3 is 14 residues. V was cut by 6 bases and J by 1 base, with 12 bases left in between. Germline lookup yields CDR1 MNHEY and CDR2 SMNVEV (reference sequence). CDR3 in amino acids: CASSNYHSQETQYF. The CDR3 nucleotides read TGTGCCAGCAGCAACTACCACTCCCAAGAGACCCAGTACTTC.

The chain joins TRBV9 to TRBJ2-7, with 8 bases aligning to TRBD2. CDR3 size: 14 residues. CDR1 and CDR2 from the germline V gene are SGDLS and YYNGEE. With 0 bases clipped from V and 5 bases from J, the junction kept 4 bases outside the gene matches. The CDR3 bases are TGTGCCAGCAGCGTAGTCGGGGGGGCCCACGAGCAGTACTTC. Residues: CASSVVGGAHEQYF.

This clone was observed a single time. The chain has TRBV4-3 and TRBJ1-1; D call uncertain. The germline CDR1 and CDR2 sequences are LGHNA and YSLEER. The CDR3 totals 14 residues. Trimming stripped 0 bases from V and 1 base from J, with 6 bases between. CDR3 region: CASSQDTRNTEAFF. The CDR3 DNA reads TGCGCCAGCAGCCAAGATACCAGGAACACTGAAGCTTTCTTT.

The rearrangement joins TRBV2 to TRBJ1-2, with D unresolved. The CDR3 consists of 15 residues. Germline loops: CDR1 SNHLY, CDR2 FYNNEI. V was trimmed by 1 base and J by 4 bases, leaving 13 bases between them. The CDR3 reads CASSEDPGKGYGYTF. As DNA, the CDR3 is TGTGCCAGCAGTGAAGACCCCGGGAAAGGCTATGGCTACACCTTC.

The V and J genes are TRBV5-1 and TRBJ2-1, with 9 bases matching TRBD1. CDR3 length equals 17 residues. V dropped 4 bases and J dropped 0; count of bases not matched to a gene: 8. From germline, CDR1 is SGHRS and CDR2 YFSETQ. The CDR3 coding sequence is TGCGCCAGCAGCCCGGGACAGGGAGGGAGCTCCTACAATGAGCAGTTCTTC. This gives the protein CASSPGQGGSSYNEQFF.

This sequence joins TRBV12-1 and TRBJ2-7; the D call of TRBD1 is as the table states it, not checked on the DNA. TRBV12-1 is marked as a pseudogene. CDR3 length: 15 amino acids. CDR3 coding DNA: TGTGCCAGCAGCTTGGATCATGACAGAACCTACGAGCAGTACTTC. It codes for CASSLDHDRTYEQYF.

The table lists this clone with a few counts. The same CDR3 can be traced to other DNA sequences in this sample. The chain carries TRBV28 and TRBJ2-3; D call uncertain. CDR3 length: 15 amino acids. Germline-derived CDR1 and CDR2 are MDHEN and SYDVKM. V lost 3 bases to trimming and J lost 0 bases, with 10 bases between them. The CDR3 sequence: CASSLSGYSTDTQYF. Written as DNA, the CDR3 is TGTGCCAGCAGTTTGTCAGGATATAGCACAGATACGCAGTATTTT.

This chain links TRBV5-4 with TRBJ2-3, with TRBD2 matching 10 bases. The V and J ends lost 4 bases and 3 bases, in that order; junction bases with no gene match: 5. The CDR3 covers 15 residues. Germline values: CDR1 SGHNT, CDR2 YYREEE (reference sequence). CDR3: CASSPGLAATDTQYF. The CDR3 coding sequence is TGTGCCAGCAGCCCCGGACTAGCGGCTACAGATACGCAGTATTTT.

The chain links TRBV10-2 to TRBJ1-1, with D hard to call. Germline CDR1 reads WSHSY; CDR2 reads SAAADI. Between the trimmed V and J ends, which lost 0 bases and 4 bases, there was a span of 12 bases. The CDR3 contains 15 residues. CDR3 sequence: CASSESSLGSTEAFF. Written as DNA, the CDR3 is TGCGCCAGCAGTGAGTCGAGTTTAGGGAGCACTGAAGCTTTCTTT.

The chain is built from TRBV7-2 and TRBJ1-2; the match to TRBD1 covers 8 bases. Germline loops: CDR1 SGHTA, CDR2 FQGNSA. V gave up 6 bases and J gave up 4 bases; unmatched junction bases: 4. The CDR3 extends over 13 amino acids. The CDR3 coding sequence is TGTGCCAGCAGTAAAGGACAGGGCTATGGCTACACCTTC. As protein: CASSKGQGYGYTF.

Comments on this clone: Mismatch with germline at one junction end may stem from a read error. The V gene is TRBV5-6, the J gene TRBJ1-3; TRBD1 aligns across 10 bases. This CDR3 spans 13 amino acids. Germline-derived CDR1 and CDR2 are SGHDT and YYEEEE. CDR3 sequence: CASRPGTGVAQDF. Written as DNA, the CDR3 is TGTGCCAGCAGGCCCGGGACAGGGGTGGCTCAGGATTTT.